The 21 T cell receptor beta chains listed next were all sequenced from one sample in a study of blood T cell repertoires in COVID-19. Assay: immunoSEQ multiplex PCR; the TCRdb copy retains only in-frame clones and omits some. The sample has more than 140,000 clones, 88% seen once. The specimen sequenced was peripheral blood. The origin of the receptors is a woman aged 60-75 years with acute or convalescent COVID-19.

The V gene is TRBV30, the J gene TRBJ2-3, with 7 positions matching TRBD2. The ends lost 4 bases at V and 1 base at J; junction bases unmatched: 11. The germline V gene has CDR1 GTSNPN and CDR2 SVGIG (reference sequence). CDR3 size: 16 residues. CDR3 in amino acids: CAWTAGKFFRTDTQYF. The CDR3 region has the DNA TGTGCCTGGACAGCGGGGAAATTCTTCCGCACAGATACGCAGTATTTT.

The gene calls are TRBV3-1 (or the pseudogene TRBV3-2) and TRBJ2-5, with TRBD2 matching over 13 bases. This CDR3 spans 17 amino acids. CDR1 and CDR2 (germline): LGHDT, YNNKEL (reference sequence). V was clipped by 1 base and J by 5 bases; unmatched bases: 7. As DNA, the CDR3 is TGTGCCAGCAGCCAAGCCCGACTAGCGGGGGGCCGGGAGACCCAGTACTTC. The encoded protein is CASSQARLAGGRETQYF.

The chain couples TRBV29-1 to TRBJ1-2; 7 bases line up with TRBD1. Trimming at V came to 3 bases and at J to 5 bases, leaving 6 bases not matched to a gene. This CDR3 spans 13 amino acids. Germline V gives CDR1 SQVTM, CDR2 ANQGSEA. CDR3 sequence reads: CSVEIQTGYGYTF. CDR3 DNA: TGCAGCGTTGAGATCCAGACAGGGTATGGCTACACCTTC.

This chain links TRBV15 with TRBJ2-1; 9 nucleotides line up with TRBD2. CDR1 is LNHNV and CDR2 is YYDKDF in the germline V gene (reference sequence). The CDR3 covers 16 residues. V dropped 0 bases and J dropped 7; count of bases not matched to a gene: 7. The CDR3 sequence is CATSRDKELAGNEQFF. DNA for the CDR3: TGTGCCACCAGCAGAGATAAGGAGCTAGCGGGGAATGAGCAGTTCTTC. The whole variable domain, remainder taken from reference TRBV15 and TRBJ2-1, is DAMVIQNPRYQVTQFGKPVTLSCSQTLNHNVMYWYQQKSSQAPKLLFHYYDKDFNNEADTPDNFQSRRPNTSFCFLDIRSPGLGDTAMYLCATSRDKELAGNEQFFGPGTRLTVL.

J is TRBJ2-5 and V is TRBV7-9; TRBD2 is a possible D gene (5 bases). Germline loops: CDR1 SEHNR, CDR2 FQNEAQ (reference sequence). Trimming pared 7 bases from V and 3 bases from J, leaving 6 bases between. The CDR3 length is 11 residues. The CDR3 DNA sequence: TGTGCCAGCATGAGGGAAGAGACCCAGTACTTC. This gives the protein CASMREETQYF.

The chain recombines TRBV6-2 or TRBV6-3 with TRBJ2-3, with TRBD2 matching 7 bases. The ends lost 0 bases at V and 2 bases at J; junction bases unmatched: 11. The germline V gene has CDR1 MNHEY and CDR2 SVGEGT. This CDR3 spans 18 amino acids. CDR3 DNA sequence: TGTGCCAGCAGTTACTCGAGTTCCCTAGCGGAATCCACAGATACGCAGTATTTT. Translation gives CASSYSSSLAESTDTQYF.

The V call is TRBV4-3, the J call TRBJ1-4, with D uncertain. Germline V lookup: CDR1 LGHNA, CDR2 YSLEER. The V end lost 0 bases, the J end lost 1 base, and 12 bases lay between the germline ends. The CDR3 sequence is 17 residues long. CDR3 nucleotides: TGCGCCAGCAGCCAAGATTTCGGGGTCGGAACTAATGAAAAACTGTTTTTT. Translating gives CASSQDFGVGTNEKLFF.

The V gene is TRBV7-2, the J gene TRBJ1-3; the D is unclear. V shed 5 bases and J shed 8 bases, with 13 bases lying between them. CDR1 and CDR2 from the germline V gene are SGHTA and FQGNSA. CDR3 size: 13 residues. This CDR3 reads CASSPEVWDTIYF. In nucleotides, the CDR3 is TGTGCCAGCAGCCCAGAGGTATGGGACACCATATATTTT. Complete variable domain (other parts from reference TRBV7-2 and TRBJ1-3): GAGVSQSPSNKVTEKGKDVELRCDPISGHTALYWYRQSLGQGLEFLIYFQGNSAPDKSGLPSDRFSAERTGGSVSTLTIQRTQQEDSAVYLCASSPEVWDTIYFGEGSWLTVV.

This clone was recorded a few times. The rearrangement links TRBV30 to TRBJ1-2; the D gene is possibly TRBD1 (5 bases). CDR1 is GTSNPN and CDR2 is SVGIG in the germline V gene (reference sequence). The CDR3 is 12 amino acids. V lost 3 bases and J lost 7, with 12 bases in between. In DNA, the CDR3 is TGTGCCTGGAGGCCGCCGGGGGGTGGCTACACCTTC. Translated, it gives CAWRPPGGGYTF.

A single count supports this clone. V is TRBV13 and J is TRBJ1-6, with 9 positions matching TRBD1. CDR3 length: 16 amino acids. Losses at the gene ends were 4 bases for V and 9 bases for J; bases not matched to a gene: 10. Germline CDR1 reads PRHDT; CDR2 reads FYEKMQ (reference sequence). CDR3 sequence (DNA): TGTGCCAGCAGCTCGGGACAGGGTTTAATTGGTTCACCCCTCCACTTT. Amino acid sequence: CASSSGQGLIGSPLHF. The whole variable domain, filled in from reference TRBV13 and TRBJ1-6, reads AAGVIQSPRHLIKEKRETATLKCYPIPRHDTVYWYQQGPGQDPQFLISFYEKMQSDKGSIPDRFSAQQFSDYHSELNMSSLELGDSALYFCASSSGQGLIGSPLHFGNGTRLTVT.

The DNA for the CDR3 is TGTGCCACCAGTGAACAGTCGAACTATGGCTACACCTTC. Translation gives CATSEQSNYGYTF. V is TRBV24-1 and J is TRBJ1-2; D unresolved. CDR3 length: 13 residues. The germline V and J ends were trimmed by 4 bases and 2 bases, with 7 bases remaining between them. Per the germline V gene, CDR1 is KGHDR and CDR2 is SFDVKD.

The J gene is TRBJ1-1, the V gene TRBV6-5; tentatively, D is TRBD1 (5 bases). The CDR3 length is 15 residues. Germline CDR1 is MNHEY and CDR2 is SVGAGI. V lost 2 bases, J lost 4 bases, and 14 bases lay in between. The CDR3 nucleotides read TGTGCCAGCAGTTACGCGAACAGGAGAAGCACTGAAGCTTTCTTT. Translated, it gives CASSYANRRSTEAFF.

The genes are TRBV19 and TRBJ1-6; no definite D call. Trimming took off 9 bases at V and 0 bases at J, with 9 bases between the two ends. Germline CDR1 and CDR2: LNHDA and SQIVND (reference sequence). The CDR3 is made up of 14 amino acids. The DNA of the CDR3 is TGTGCCAGCGGAAGGAGCTCCTATAATTCACCCCTCCACTTT. Residues: CASGRSSYNSPLHF.

The V and J genes are TRBV7-9 and TRBJ2-3; D is possibly TRBD1 (6 bases). The V end lost 4 bases, the J end lost 2 bases, and 10 bases lay between the germline ends. The CDR3 is made up of 14 amino acids. CDR1 and CDR2 from the germline V gene are SEHNR and FQNEAQ (reference sequence). The chain's CDR3 is CASSSRQVTDTQYF. In nucleotides, the CDR3 is TGTGCCAGCAGCTCTCGACAGGTCACAGATACGCAGTATTTT.

This clone was observed a single time. The chain has TRBV9 and TRBJ1-1, with 7 bases that match TRBD1. This CDR3 has 13 residues. The V segment lost 2 bases and the J segment 5 bases; nucleotides outside the gene matches: 3. Germline V gene sequence: CDR1 SGDLS, CDR2 YYNGEE. For the CDR3, the DNA is TGTGCCAGCAGCGTCGCGACAGGGACTGAAGCTTTCTTT. Protein sequence: CASSVATGTEAFF.

V gene TRBV28 combines with J gene TRBJ2-6; TRBD2 might be the D (6 bases). The CDR3 loop spans 15 amino acids. CDR1 is MDHEN, CDR2 SYDVKM, per germline. Trimming took 2 bases from V and 4 from J, leaving 9 bases between them. In nucleotides, the CDR3 is TGTGCCAGCAGTTTAGGGGGGTACGGGGCCAACGTCCTGACTTTC. Its translation is CASSLGGYGANVLTF. Full variable domain (remainder filled in from reference TRBV28 and TRBJ2-6): DVKVTQSSRYLVKRTGEKVFLECVQDMDHENMFWYRQDPGLGLRLIYFSYDVKMKEKGDIPEGYSVSREKKERFSLILESASTNQTSMYLCASSLGGYGANVLTFGAGSRLTVL.

The V gene is TRBV11-3, the J gene TRBJ2-3; a weak D match, TRBD1 (7 bases). The CDR3 is 14 amino acids. CDR1 is SGHNT, CDR2 YENEEA, per germline. The V gene lost 11 bases and the J gene lost 0 bases, with 15 bases spanning the gap. DNA for the CDR3: TGTGCCTCCTCTGCGGGACAGAGCACAGATACGCAGTATTTT. This encodes CASSAGQSTDTQYF.

V gene TRBV9 combines with J gene TRBJ1-3; TRBD1 matches at 9 bases. V trimming: 3 bases; J trimming: 2 bases; junction bases outside the gene matches: 9. CDR3 size: 17 residues. CDR1 is SGDLS, CDR2 YYNGEE, per germline. The CDR3 sequence: CASSATGGQGTGNTIYF. The CDR3 DNA is TGTGCCAGCAGCGCGACAGGGGGACAGGGAACTGGAAACACCATATATTTT.

The V gene is TRBV5-1, the J gene TRBJ1-3; D is uncertain. V lost 1 base and J lost 3, with 5 bases in between. The CDR3 spans 13 residues. Germline assignment: CDR1 SGHRS and CDR2 YFSETQ. CDR3 amino acids: CASSLTIGNTIYF. CDR3 nucleotide sequence: TGCGCCAGCAGCTTGACTATTGGAAACACCATATATTTT.

The J gene is TRBJ1-1, the V gene TRBV19; no definite D call. V shed 3 bases and J shed 0 bases, with 8 bases lying between them. The V gene's germline CDR1 is LNHDA and CDR2 SQIVND (reference sequence). CDR3 length: 14 amino acids. As DNA, the CDR3 is TGTGCCAGTAGTATTCGGGGTATGAACACTGAAGCTTTCTTT. It is translated as CASSIRGMNTEAFF.

This sequence joins TRBV6-2 or TRBV6-3 and TRBJ2-3; D might be TRBD2 (6 bases). V lost 1 base, J lost 0 bases, and 8 bases lay in between. From germline, CDR1 is MNHEY and CDR2 SVGEGT. The CDR3 sequence is 15 residues long. The CDR3 reads CASSYYRGSTDTQYF. The CDR3 DNA follows: TGTGCCAGCAGTTACTACCGGGGGAGCACAGATACGCAGTATTTT.